This T cell receptor (beta chain) was recovered during a study of human T cells and chemical hapten exposure. Study-wide results and caveats: Patch test scores rose with PT1 expanded TCR counts, a positive correlation.

Described time point: pre-sensitization, week 0. Treatment given: therapeutic diphenylcyclopropenone sensitization with weekly scalp DPC. This clonotype was seen many times. Its matching antigen is unknown. Separate cDNA molecules received unique molecular identifiers, which the library attached to them. Each CDR3 protein is one row after TCRdb ran MiXCR on the RACE reads. The table shows 300,000 to 450,000 distinct CDR3 sequences, with less than 6.5% occurring only once. The CDR3 runs to 14 residues. V was shortened by 0 bases and J by 4 bases, with 10 bases between the two germline ends. Germline assignment: CDR1 SGHRS and CDR2 YFSETQ.

The sequences come from whole blood, collected in connection with sensitization to the hapten diphenylcyclopropenone (DPC). This receptor was taken from a woman aged 50 to 60 with alopecia areata. Some clones in this sample may be carry-over from other donors' samples. The chain is built from TRBV5-1 and TRBJ2-5; tentative D call: TRBD2 (6 bases). The CDR3 here is CASSLVDYRETQYF. The CDR3 DNA follows: TGCGCCAGCAGCTTGGTGGACTATCGAGAGACCCAGTACTTC.